Here is one TCR beta chain with its context. The primer mix had 60 V beta and 13 J beta primers. Sequencing used immunoSEQ multiplex PCR; TCRdb keeps in-frame clones, though not all of them. The repertoire consists of roughly 100,000 clones, with roughly 89% occurring once and the leading ten covering roughly 3%. This record comes from a study of glioma-infiltrating T cells after dendritic cell vaccination. Study-level information: Patients received autologous tumor lysate-pulsed dendritic cell vaccination between the early 2000s and the early 2010s. Patients received three intradermal dendritic cell vaccine injections at biweekly intervals.

Described time point: after dendritic cell vaccination, including at tumor progression/relapse. PBMC were collected before vaccination, two weeks after the third vaccination, and at progression. The V gene's germline CDR1 is SGHTA and CDR2 FQGNSA. This CDR3 contains 15 residues. Trimming cost V 5 bases and J 2 bases, with 15 bases left between them. The TCR was taken from a human donor with glioblastoma. The sample consisted of blood, taken after dendritic cell vaccination. The chain links TRBV7-2 to TRBJ1-2; D not certain. CDR3 nucleotide sequence: TGTGCCAGCAGCCTCTCCTTTAATCTCAACTATGGCTACACCTTC. It yields the protein CASSLSFNLNYGYTF.